The T cell receptor beta chain under discussion was sequenced for a study of T cell responses to AZD1222 COVID-19 vaccine. Notes on this clone: No antigen is known for it.

General study findings and limits: Two doses of AZD1222 preceded a rise in Spike-specific TCR breadth and depth. There were mostly white British donors and more females than males, and clonal diversity was possibly underestimated. Baseline seropositivity occurred in only a handful of AZD1222 recipients.

After removal of 3 bases from V and 9 bases from J, the junction contained 4 bases not matched to a gene. CDR3 length equals 13 residues. Per germline, CDR1 ENHRY and CDR2 SYGVKD. Using immunoSEQ multiplex PCR, the repertoire was profiled, and TCRdb retains in-frame clones only, with some absent. The sample includes about 120,000 clones, 85% to 90% of them seen just once. Source: peripheral blood, taken on day 0 of AZD1222 vaccination. This clonotype originated in an adult in good health. V usage is TRBV10-3 and J usage is TRBJ2-1, with 8 bases lining up with TRBD2. The CDR3 sequence is CAISDPTSGEQFF. The CDR3 nucleotides read TGTGCCATCAGTGACCCCACTAGCGGTGAGCAGTTCTTC.